This section outlines one T cell receptor (beta chain) sequence together with its context. What it binds is unknown. These data are taken from a study of cytomegalovirus exposure and HLA in healthy donors. Findings and caveats of the study: When analyzed later, a missense DCLRE1C variant was found to be linked to TCR beta V- and J-gene trimming. Several top significant clusters appeared, in a later analysis, to be linked to common viral pathogens.

Use of 60 Vbeta and 13 Jbeta primers characterized the PCR. Profiling relied on immunoSEQ multiplex PCR, and the TCRdb table lists in-frame clones only, not all of them. Here the sample spans just over 150,000 clones, about 85% being singletons. The sequenced sample consisted of PBMCs. The receptor's source is a man between 18 and 35 years old in good health and CMV-seropositive.

This chain's CDR3 is CASSSIRQGPEAFF. CDR3 sequence (DNA): TGTGCCAGCAGCTCAATCAGACAGGGCCCTGAAGCTTTCTTT. This chain joins TRBV7-2 and TRBJ1-1; 7 bases agree with TRBD1. V dropped 4 bases and J dropped 6; count of bases not matched to a gene: 8. The germline V gene encodes CDR1 SGHTA and CDR2 FQGNSA. This CDR3 region has 14 residues.